Listed here are 11 T cell receptor beta chains from one sample, sequenced in a study of blood T cell repertoires in COVID-19. Assay: immunoSEQ multiplex PCR; the TCRdb copy retains only in-frame clones and omits some. Among just under 65,000 clones listed, around 76% were seen once. Sequencing was performed on peripheral blood. These receptors all stem from a human donor in a cohort sampled during active COVID-19.

The CDR3 is CATSREGLAVRETQYF. DNA for the CDR3: TGTGCCACCAGCAGGGAGGGACTAGCGGTCAGAGAGACCCAGTACTTC. V gene TRBV15 combines with J gene TRBJ2-5, with 11 bases lining up with TRBD2. Germline CDR1 and CDR2: LNHNV and YYDKDF (reference sequence). The CDR3 spans 16 residues. With V trimmed by 3 bases and J by 4 bases, 7 bases remained unmatched.

The gene calls are TRBV7-8 and TRBJ1-2; 7 nucleotides match TRBD1. The CDR3 is 14 residues long. CDR1 is SGHVS and CDR2 is FQNEAQ in the germline V gene. J gave up 4 bases and V 4 bases, and 6 bases lay outside the gene matches. DNA of the CDR3: TGTGCCAGCAGCTCAGACAGGGTATCCTATGGCTACACCTTC. Its translation: CASSSDRVSYGYTF.

The chain is built from TRBV7-2 and TRBJ2-7; TRBD2 aligns across 9 bases. This CDR3 has 19 amino acids. Germline V CDR1 and CDR2: SGHTA, FQGNSA. J lost 3 bases, V lost 5 bases, and 20 bases had no gene match. This CDR3 reads CASSLSGRLGLRRVYEQYF. The DNA for the CDR3 is TGTGCCAGCAGCCTTAGCGGGAGACTAGGCCTTCGGAGGGTCTACGAGCAGTACTTC.

This chain links TRBV23-1 with TRBJ2-2; 8 positions match TRBD1. TRBV23-1 is annotated as an ORF whose role is uncertain. There are 14 residues in the CDR3. J lost 4 bases, V lost 2 bases, and 0 bases had no gene match. CDR3 in amino acids: CASSQGQGTGELFF. DNA for the CDR3: TGCGCCAGCAGTCAAGGACAGGGCACCGGGGAGCTGTTTTTT.

V gene TRBV19 combines with J gene TRBJ1-1; 10 bases are a match to TRBD1. V was pared by 1 base and J by 5 bases, with 4 bases of the junction left unmatched. Germline lookup yields CDR1 LNHDA and CDR2 SQIVND (reference sequence). This CDR3 comprises 15 residues. In DNA form, the CDR3 reads TGTGCCAGTAGTATAGGGACAGGGGGTGGGACTGAAGCTTTCTTT. Its translation: CASSIGTGGGTEAFF.

This clone was detected once. The J gene is TRBJ2-3, the V gene TRBV9; 11 bases are a match to TRBD2. The germline CDR1 and CDR2 sequences are SGDLS and YYNGEE. V was clipped by 5 bases and J by 0 bases; unmatched bases: 5. The CDR3 sequence is 16 residues long. The CDR3 bases are TGTGCCAGCAGTCAACTAGCGGGGGACAGCACAGATACGCAGTATTTT. Translation gives CASSQLAGDSTDTQYF.

The chain joins TRBV18 to TRBJ1-6; TRBD1 matches 8 bases. The germline gives CDR1 KGHSH, CDR2 LQKENI. CDR3 length: 13 amino acids. The V segment lost 6 bases and the J segment 13 bases; nucleotides outside the gene matches: 8. The chain's CDR3 is CASSGQANEPLHF. The CDR3 DNA reads TGTGCCAGCTCGGGACAGGCCAATGAGCCCCTCCACTTT. Looking up the rest from reference TRBV18 and TRBJ1-6 gives the full variable domain: NAGVMQNPRHLVRRRGQEARLRCSPMKGHSHVYWYRQLPEEGLKFMVYLQKENIIDESGMPKERFSAEFPKEGPSILRIQQVVRGDSAAYFCASSGQANEPLHFGNGTRLTVT.

This clone was seen a single time. The V call is TRBV5-4, the J call TRBJ2-3, with 10 bases fitting TRBD2. The trim removed 4 bases at V and 0 bases at J, leaving 2 bases unmatched. The CDR3 spans 15 residues. Germline V gene lookup returns CDR1 SGHNT and CDR2 YYREEE (reference sequence). CDR3 residues: CASSRTSGSTDTQYF. In DNA, the CDR3 is TGTGCCAGCAGCCGGACTAGCGGAAGCACAGATACGCAGTATTTT.

This chain links TRBV6-5 with TRBJ2-7, with TRBD1 identical over 9 bases. Per the germline V gene, CDR1 is MNHEY and CDR2 is SVGAGI. The length of the CDR3 is 13 residues. Unmatched junction bases numbered 5, after V lost 9 bases and J lost 2 bases. The CDR3 is CASNRDRAYEQYF. As DNA, the CDR3 is TGTGCCAGTAACCGGGACAGGGCCTACGAGCAGTACTTC.

The V and J genes are TRBV5-5 and TRBJ1-6, with D unresolved. V lost 4 bases and J lost 10, with 9 bases in between. Germline values: CDR1 SGHKS, CDR2 YYEKEE (reference sequence). This CDR3 is built from 12 residues. The CDR3 here is CASSPDFSPLHF. Here the CDR3 DNA reads TGTGCCAGCAGCCCGGACTTCTCACCCCTCCACTTT.

Only a few counts were recorded for this clone. The rearrangement uses TRBV6-5 and TRBJ2-2; 8 bases fit TRBD1. This CDR3 has 16 residues. Germline assignment: CDR1 MNHEY and CDR2 SVGAGI. Trimming at V came to 3 bases and at J to 0 bases, leaving 3 bases not matched to a gene. The CDR3 reads CASSYSGGANTGELFF. The CDR3 bases are TGTGCCAGCAGTTATTCAGGGGGCGCGAACACCGGGGAGCTGTTTTTT.